Below are 30 T cell receptor beta chains sequenced from a single sample in a study of T cells expressing NK-cell markers. TCRdb derives one entry per CDR3 protein from the 5' RACE reads, leaving out DNA. The table gives around 550,000 distinct CDR3 sequences; the top ten clones make up around 3.3% of it. Sequencing used blood T cells: a sorted CD56 or NKG2C T cell subset, CD4+ or CD8+ T cells, or bulk PBMC T cells (not recorded which). The receptor source for this set is a man younger than 35 in good health.

The CDR3 loop reads CASSPGRNSYEQYF. The rearrangement links TRBV5-1 to TRBJ2-7; TCRdb's D call of TRBD1 is untestable without DNA. This CDR3 spans 14 amino acids. CDR1 is SGHRS and CDR2 is YFSETQ in the germline V gene.

The chain recombines TRBV12-3 or TRBV12-4 with TRBJ1-2. The CDR3 length is 13 residues. The CDR3: CASSTDHNYGYTF.

The rearrangement links TRBV7-6 to TRBJ2-5; TCRdb picks TRBD1, but there is no DNA to check that call. Germline V gives CDR1 SGHVS, CDR2 FNYEAQ. The CDR3 contains 15 residues. CDR3 residues: CASSKDRGLFETQYF.

This rearrangement joins TRBV5-1 to TRBJ2-7; without DNA, the TCRdb call of TRBD1 cannot be checked. Looked up from germline, CDR1 is SGHRS and CDR2 is YFSETQ. This CDR3 spans 16 amino acids. CDR3 sequence reads: CASSLETGQRNYEQYF.

The rearrangement links TRBV30 to TRBJ2-7; the D call of TRBD2 rests on TCRdb alone, since no DNA is present to check it. The CDR3 is made up of 12 amino acids. Germline V CDR1 and CDR2: GTSNPN, SVGIG (reference sequence). This chain's CDR3 is CAWLTSGYEQYF.

The chain carries TRBV6-1 and TRBJ1-2; TCRdb's assignment of TRBD1 cannot be checked, as there is no DNA. The germline gives CDR1 MNHNS, CDR2 SASEGT. The CDR3 consists of 16 residues. The chain's CDR3 is CASRKGQELSNYGYTF.

This rearrangement joins TRBV5-1 to TRBJ1-2; TCRdb proposes TRBD1, but this gene call is untestable without DNA. Germline loops: CDR1 SGHRS, CDR2 YFSETQ. The CDR3 is 13 residues long. This CDR3 reads CASSLGQGHGYTF.

The chain couples TRBV5-1 to TRBJ1-4; TCRdb indicates TRBD1, and absent DNA this call remains unverified. The CDR3 length is 14 residues. Germline V gene lookup returns CDR1 SGHRS and CDR2 YFSETQ. The CDR3 sequence: CASSLRGGGEKLFF.

CDR3 loop: CASSFGTSGSRNEQFF. This chain connects TRBV5-1 to TRBJ2-1; absent DNA, TCRdb's TRBD2 call cannot be checked. The CDR3 is 16 amino acids. CDR1 and CDR2 from the germline V gene are SGHRS and YFSETQ. Full variable domain (missing parts from reference TRBV5-1 and TRBJ2-1): KAGVTQTPRYLIKTRGQQVTLSCSPISGHRSVSWYQQTPGQGLQFLFEYFSETQRNKGNFPGRFSGRQFSNSRSEMNVSTLELGDSALYLCASSFGTSGSRNEQFFGPGTRLTVL.

V is TRBV24-1 and J is TRBJ2-1; TCRdb selects TRBD2, and the lack of DNA leaves this call unchecked. The germline V gene has CDR1 KGHDR and CDR2 SFDVKD. This CDR3 has 15 amino acids. This chain's CDR3 is CATSDPGLADNEQFF.

The V and J genes are TRBV18 and TRBJ2-7; TCRdb proposes TRBD1, but this gene call is untestable without DNA. CDR3 length: 14 residues. Germline V lookup: CDR1 KGHSH, CDR2 LQKENI. CDR3 amino acids: CASSPDRDIYEQYF.

The chain carries TRBV20-1 and TRBJ2-3; without DNA, the TCRdb call of TRBD1 cannot be checked. The CDR3 spans 14 residues. Germline CDR1 DFQATT, CDR2 SNEGSKA (reference sequence). CDR3 residues: CSAGTDTHTDTQYF.

This sequence joins TRBV2 and TRBJ2-7; the D call from TCRdb, TRBD2, cannot be confirmed without DNA. The CDR3 consists of 17 residues. Germline loops: CDR1 SNHLY, CDR2 FYNNEI. The CDR3 here is CASNTPGTSGRHYEQYF.

V is TRBV7-6 and J is TRBJ2-1. The CDR3 sequence is 15 residues long. Germline values: CDR1 SGHVS, CDR2 FNYEAQ. The CDR3 protein is CASSPAEGSYNEQFF.

V gene TRBV20-1 combines with J gene TRBJ2-4; TCRdb proposes TRBD1, but this gene call is untestable without DNA. CDR3 length: 12 residues. CDR1 and CDR2 from the germline V gene are DFQATT and SNEGSKA (reference sequence). CDR3 sequence: CSARGQSPIQYF.

The chain employs TRBV19 and TRBJ2-1; absent DNA, TCRdb's TRBD1 call cannot be checked. The CDR3 has 16 amino acids. From germline, CDR1 is LNHDA and CDR2 SQIVND (reference sequence). This chain's CDR3 is CASSPTGRTLYNEQFF. Looking up the rest from reference TRBV19 and TRBJ2-1 gives the full variable domain: DGGITQSPKYLFRKEGQNVTLSCEQNLNHDAMYWYRQDPGQGLRLIYYSQIVNDFQKGDIAEGYSVSREKKESFPLTVTSAQKNPTAFYLCASSPTGRTLYNEQFFGPGTRLTVL.

The V and J genes are TRBV14 and TRBJ1-5. Germline CDR1 reads SGHDN; CDR2 reads FVKESK. The length of the CDR3 is 13 residues. The chain's CDR3 is CASSQWEGQPQHF.

CDR3 in amino acids: CSVRGASGGGGTGELFF. V gene TRBV29-1 combines with J gene TRBJ2-2; with no DNA, the TCRdb D assignment of TRBD2 cannot be verified. The CDR3 extends over 17 amino acids. CDR1 and CDR2 (germline): SQVTM, ANQGSEA.

The genes are TRBV4-1 and TRBJ2-1; absent DNA, TCRdb's TRBD1 call cannot be checked. The CDR3 sequence is 18 residues long. CDR1 and CDR2 (germline): MGHRA, YSYEKL. Here the CDR3 reads CASSQDPGGTISYNEQFF.

The chain is built from TRBV7-8 and TRBJ2-2; the TRBD1 assignment by TCRdb is unverifiable without DNA. The germline gives CDR1 SGHVS, CDR2 FQNEAQ. The CDR3 loop spans 16 amino acids. This CDR3 reads CASSLEQGGMDGELFF.

The CDR3 loop is CASSTRTGTKNSPLHF. The chain carries TRBV12-3 or TRBV12-4 and TRBJ1-6; TCRdb lists TRBD1, though no DNA is available to test this call. CDR3 length: 16 amino acids.

The rearrangement links TRBV15 to TRBJ2-6; as DNA is missing, the TRBD1 call by TCRdb cannot be tested. CDR3 size: 19 residues. Looked up from germline, CDR1 is LNHNV and CDR2 is YYDKDF (reference sequence). The CDR3: CATSRDSARYQLGANVLTF.

The J gene is TRBJ2-1, the V gene TRBV4-2; TCRdb names TRBD1, which stays unverified in the absence of DNA. The CDR3 extends over 13 amino acids. Germline lookup yields CDR1 LGHNA and CDR2 YNFKEQ. Here the CDR3 reads CASSQEISPQQFF.

The V gene is TRBV7-9, the J gene TRBJ2-1; TCRdb selects TRBD2, and the lack of DNA leaves this call unchecked. Germline-derived CDR1 and CDR2 are SEHNR and FQNEAQ (reference sequence). The CDR3 spans 17 residues. CDR3 sequence reads: CASTQILAGRRYNEQFF.

This chain joins TRBV7-2 and TRBJ2-5. Germline V CDR1 and CDR2: SGHTA, FQGNSA. The CDR3 length is 14 residues. The CDR3 is CASSLARYGATQYF.

The chain uses TRBV20-1 and TRBJ1-2; no DNA is available, so the TRBD1 call from TCRdb remains unchecked. The germline CDR1 and CDR2 sequences are DFQATT and SNEGSKA (reference sequence). There are 12 residues in the CDR3. CDR3: CSAEPGGLGYTF.

This chain uses TRBV7-9 with TRBJ1-1; TCRdb outputs TRBD1, but without DNA this stays unchecked. CDR1 SEHNR and CDR2 FQNEAQ come from the germline V gene (reference sequence). The CDR3 consists of 13 residues. CDR3: CASSFIPGTEAFF. Full variable domain (remainder filled in from reference TRBV7-9 and TRBJ1-1): DTGVSQNPRHKITKRGQNVTFRCDPISEHNRLYWYRQTLGQGPEFLTYFQNEAQLEKSRLLSDRFSAERPKGSFSTLEIQRTEQGDSAMYLCASSFIPGTEAFFGQGTRLTVV.

This sequence joins TRBV28 and TRBJ2-7. Germline V gives CDR1 MDHEN, CDR2 SYDVKM. CDR3 length: 12 residues. The CDR3 sequence: CASSFGSGDRYF.

V and J are TRBV27 and TRBJ2-7; TCRdb names TRBD1, which stays unverified in the absence of DNA. The CDR3 has 15 residues. Germline CDR1 MNHEY, CDR2 SMNVEV (reference sequence). CDR3 sequence: CASSPRTGGEYEQYF.

The chain recombines TRBV7-2 with TRBJ2-2. The CDR3 extends over 14 amino acids. CDR1 and CDR2 (germline): SGHTA, FQGNSA. The CDR3 loop reads CASSFLRSTGELFF.